This T cell receptor delta chain emerged from a study of gamma-delta T cells after stem cell transplantation. TCRdb reanalysed the RT-PCR reads with CATT. The repertoire consists of around 12,000 delta-chain clones, with approximately 40% occurring once and the leading ten covering 2.5% to 3.5%. The CDR3 is 15 residues long. Germline-derived CDR1 and CDR2 are TSWWSYY and QGS. V was trimmed by 0 bases and J by 1 base, leaving 9 bases between them. This clone was detected a few times. Sequenced material: gamma-delta T cells. The origin of this receptor is a human donor. It is not recorded whose cells these are; they may come from a transplant donor. J is TRDJ1 and V is TRDV1; D is uncertain. CDR3 sequence (DNA): TGTGCTCTTGGGGAACTACCGTCTTCCACCGATAAACTCATCTTT. Translated: CALGELPSSTDKLIF.